What follows describes a single T cell receptor (beta chain). The antigen is unknown. Per the germline V gene, CDR1 is MNHEY and CDR2 is SVGAGI. V lost 7 bases and J lost 5; bases outside the gene matches: 8. There are 14 residues in the CDR3. This sample is part of a study of T cell responses to AZD1222 COVID-19 vaccine. Regarding the study as a whole: Vaccination with two AZD1222 doses was followed by a rise in Spike-specific TCR breadth and depth. Donors in the cohort were predominantly white British and more often female, and clonal diversity was possibly underestimated. The study reported that nearly half of spike-specific TCRs target unmutated variant regions.

Sequenced by immunoSEQ multiplex PCR; TCRdb stores in-frame clones only, minus some. This sample has more than 80,000 clones, with 90% found just once. The material sequenced was peripheral blood, taken 28 days after the second AZD1222 dose. The chain couples TRBV6-5 to TRBJ2-7; 10 nucleotides line up with TRBD1. This TCR came from an adult who received the AZD1222 COVID-19 vaccine. CDR3 sequence reads: CASTPTGGVDEQYF. In DNA form, the CDR3 reads TGTGCCAGCACTCCGACAGGGGGCGTGGACGAGCAGTACTTC.